Listed below are T cell receptor beta chains from one sample, sequenced in a study of shared clonotypes between healthy human individuals. Sequenced by immunoSEQ multiplex PCR; TCRdb stores in-frame clones only, minus some. The table includes roughly 1,100,000 clones, roughly 80% detected once. Sample: memory CD4+ T cells sorted from blood. All receptors come from a man between 18 and 35 years old in good health. Both conserved end residues are part of each CDR3. The D gene is left open where the match is weak. Only part of the rows carry a size: once, few, many, or a class if the clone is expanded.

V	size	J	D	CDR3	DNA
TRBV30	-	TRBJ2-2	TRBD1	CAWGQGPTGELFF	TGTGCCTGGGGACAGGGCCCAACCGGGGAGCTGTTTTTT
TRBV28	-	TRBJ1-1	-	CASMFGPGGKTEAFF	TGTGCCAGCATGTTTGGGCCCGGGGGAAAGACTGAAGCTTTCTTT
TRBV28	-	TRBJ1-2	TRBD1	CASSLTGTGHDTF	TGTGCCAGCAGTCTTACCGGGACAGGGCATGACACCTTC
TRBV10-2	few	TRBJ2-1	TRBD2	CASSTPFGRVYNEQFF	TGCGCCAGCAGTACCCCCTTCGGGAGGGTTTACAATGAGCAGTTCTTC
TRBV5-6	-	TRBJ1-2	-	CASSLDTVYGYTF	TGTGCCAGCAGCTTGGACACAGTCTATGGCTACACCTTC
TRBV7-9	-	TRBJ2-3	TRBD1	CASSLGLGQGPIDTQYF	TGTGCCAGCAGCTTAGGACTGGGACAGGGGCCGATAGATACGCAGTATTTT
TRBV5-4	few	TRBJ2-6	-	CASSSKTLSGANVLTF	TGTGCCAGCAGCTCCAAGACTCTCTCCGGGGCCAACGTCCTGACTTTC
TRBV2	-	TRBJ1-2	TRBD1	CASSGKRDRGFGYTF	TGTGCCAGCAGTGGGAAGAGGGACAGGGGTTTCGGCTACACCTTC
TRBV28	-	TRBJ2-7	-	CASSLPNQGYEQYF	TGTGCCAGCAGTTTACCAAATCAGGGCTACGAGCAGTACTTC
TRBV5-6	-	TRBJ2-3	TRBD1	CASSTARDRGGTDTQYF	TGTGCCAGCAGCACTGCCCGGGACAGGGGAGGAACAGATACGCAGTATTTT
TRBV6-4	many	TRBJ1-6	-	CANPKTQGPPLHF	TGTGCCAACCCAAAAACACAGGGACCACCCCTCCACTTT
TRBV18	-	TRBJ1-4	-	CASSPPREKLFF	TGTGCCAGCTCACCACCTCGGGAAAAACTGTTTTTT
TRBV10-3	once	TRBJ1-5	-	CAIAFAGRGSQPQHF	TGTGCCATCGCTTTCGCGGGAAGGGGGAGTCAGCCCCAGCATTTT
TRBV4-3	-	TRBJ1-4	TRBD1	CASSQDRTGATATNEKLFF	TGCGCCAGCAGCCAAGATCGGACAGGGGCGACCGCAACTAATGAAAAACTGTTTTTT
TRBV18	few	TRBJ1-1	-	CASSGVRGNTEAFF	TGTGCCAGCTCAGGCGTGAGGGGGAACACTGAAGCTTTCTTT
TRBV7-8	few	TRBJ1-1	-	CASSAGTLVRAFF	TGTGCCAGCAGCGCCGGGACGCTAGTTAGAGCTTTCTTT
TRBV7-8	-	TRBJ1-2	-	CASSLEAYYGYTF	TGTGCCAGCAGCTTAGAGGCTTACTATGGCTACACCTTC
TRBV7-2	-	TRBJ2-1	-	CASSLGAGVGNEQFF	TGTGCCAGCAGCTTAGGGGCAGGGGTTGGCAATGAGCAGTTCTTC
TRBV2	-	TRBJ2-2	-	CATVPGLPTGELFF	TGTGCCACCGTCCCCGGACTACCCACCGGGGAGCTGTTTTTT
TRBV2	-	TRBJ2-2	-	CASSRDTNTGELFF	TGTGCCAGCAGTCGAGACACTAACACCGGGGAGCTGTTTTTT
TRBV30	-	TRBJ2-3	TRBD1	CAWSGQGGADTQYF	TGTGCCTGGAGTGGCCAAGGGGGCGCAGATACGCAGTATTTT
TRBV2	-	TRBJ2-7	-	CASSDWTTSYEQYF	TGTGCCAGCAGTGACTGGACAACCTCCTACGAGCAGTACTTC
TRBV7-8	-	TRBJ2-1	-	CASRERNMRENEQFF	TGTGCCAGCAGAGAAAGGAATATGAGGGAAAATGAGCAGTTCTTC
TRBV5-4	few	TRBJ1-3	-	CASSLGGAGGNTIYF	TGTGCCAGCAGCTTGGGAGGGGCCGGTGGAAACACCATATATTTT
TRBV7-2	few	TRBJ2-3	-	CASSLQGSSTDTQYF	TGTGCCAGCAGCTTGCAGGGTTCTAGCACAGATACGCAGTATTTT
TRBV5-4	once	TRBJ2-2	-	CAGQRGHTGELFF	TGTGCCGGGCAAAGAGGGCACACCGGGGAGCTGTTTTTT
TRBV18	-	TRBJ2-5	TRBD2	CASSPRAGVETQYF	TGTGCCAGCTCACCCCGGGCGGGAGTGGAGACCCAGTACTTC
TRBV2	-	TRBJ1-2	TRBD1	CASSAVVAAGGGYTF	TGTGCCAGCAGTGCGGTTGTTGCGGCAGGGGGAGGCTACACCTTC
TRBV7-9	-	TRBJ2-2	-	CASSPTGRADTGELFF	TGTGCCAGCAGCCCAACAGGACGGGCCGACACCGGGGAGCTGTTTTTT
TRBV18	-	TRBJ1-5	TRBD1	CASSSGQGEQPQHF	TGTGCCAGCTCGTCGGGACAGGGGGAGCAGCCCCAGCATTTT
TRBV2	-	TRBJ1-1	-	CASSGGWGEAFF	TGTGCCAGCAGTGGTGGGTGGGGTGAAGCTTTCTTT
TRBV5-1	-	TRBJ2-5	-	CASSLRSGQETQYF	TGCGCCAGCAGCTTGAGGAGCGGCCAAGAGACCCAGTACTTC
TRBV27	-	TRBJ1-1	-	CASSFGGKTEAFF	TGTGCCAGCAGTTTTGGGGGTAAGACTGAAGCTTTCTTT
TRBV11-2	-	TRBJ1-1	-	CASSLGVPRAF	TGTGCCAGCAGCTTAGGGGTCCCGAGGGCCTTT
TRBV6-6	-	TRBJ1-6	-	CASGGGTGRISPLHF	TGTGCCAGCGGGGGGGGTACAGGGAGAATTTCACCCCTCCACTTT
TRBV28	-	TRBJ1-4	-	CASRSSAFTNEKLFF	TGTGCCAGCAGATCATCGGCCTTTACTAATGAAAAACTGTTTTTT
TRBV6-6	few	TRBJ2-4	TRBD2	CASSEPGGHYIQYF	TGTGCCAGCAGTGAGCCGGGAGGACATTACATTCAGTACTTC
TRBV4-3	few	TRBJ2-7	TRBD1	CASSQSGQGMLEQYF	TGCGCCAGCAGCCAATCGGGACAGGGAATGTTGGAGCAGTACTTC
TRBV27	-	TRBJ2-7	-	CASSLDGRSFGEQYF	TGTGCCAGCAGTTTAGACGGCAGGTCCTTCGGCGAGCAGTACTTC
TRBV19	once	TRBJ1-4	TRBD1	CASRIGRGGEKLFF	TGTGCCAGTAGAATCGGACGAGGGGGCGAAAAACTGTTTTTT
TRBV7-2	few	TRBJ1-5	-	CASSFRLGQPQHF	TGTGCCAGCAGCTTTCGCCTCGGCCAGCCCCAGCATTTT
TRBV7-2	-	TRBJ1-1	-	CASSDRRGLGEAFF	TGTGCCAGCAGCGATAGAAGGGGACTCGGTGAAGCTTTCTTT
TRBV5-1	-	TRBJ1-1	TRBD1	CASSLQGQNTEAFF	TGCGCCAGCAGCTTACAGGGGCAGAACACTGAAGCTTTCTTT
TRBV7-2	-	TRBJ2-5	TRBD2	CASSFRSGGAETQYF	TGTGCCAGCAGCTTTAGGTCGGGAGGGGCAGAGACCCAGTACTTC
TRBV5-4	-	TRBJ2-7	-	CASSLDSWSEQYF	TGTGCCAGCAGCTTGGACAGTTGGTCCGAGCAGTACTTC
TRBV7-9	few	TRBJ1-2	-	CASSSEGGANYGYTF	TGTGCCAGCAGCTCCGAGGGGGGAGCTAACTATGGCTACACCTTC
TRBV5-1	-	TRBJ1-2	TRBD1	CASNRGQGEGYTF	TGCGCCAGCAACCGAGGACAGGGGGAGGGCTACACCTTC
TRBV19	-	TRBJ1-5	TRBD1	CASTQSRDRGWQPQHF	TGTGCCAGTACCCAATCCCGGGACAGGGGGTGGCAGCCCCAGCATTTT
TRBV5-6	-	TRBJ2-3	TRBD2	CASSKGLAGEDTQYF	TGTGCCAGCAGCAAGGGACTAGCGGGAGAAGATACGCAGTATTTT
TRBV10-2	-	TRBJ2-7	-	CASSDVGQGFNSEQYF	TGCGCCAGCAGTGATGTGGGGCAGGGGTTTAACAGCGAGCAGTACTTC
TRBV10-1	-	TRBJ2-1	TRBD1	CVSSAYRGGEQFF	TGCGTCAGCAGTGCCTACAGGGGTGGTGAGCAGTTCTTC
TRBV5-1	-	TRBJ1-6	-	CASSRLVGSVNSPLHF	TGCGCCAGCAGCCGGCTAGTGGGTTCGGTTAATTCACCCCTCCACTTT
TRBV6-5	-	TRBJ1-2	TRBD1	CAGSSGDRAGGGYTF	TGTGCCGGCAGTTCTGGGGACAGGGCGGGAGGTGGCTACACCTTC
TRBV5-1	-	TRBJ1-1	TRBD1	CASSSGQGESTEAFF	TGCGCCAGCAGCTCCGGACAGGGGGAGAGCACTGAAGCTTTCTTT
TRBV21-1	-	TRBJ2-7	-	CASSKVDRLFSRSKIDEQYF	TGTGCCAGCAGCAAAGTCGACAGGCTTTTCAGCAGGTCTAAGATAGACGAGCAGTACTTC